Below, 25 T cell receptor beta chains from the same sample are listed, as sequenced in a study of Graves' ophthalmopathy and Graves' hyperthyroidism. The study amplified TCR beta CDR3 regions using RNA transcripts. Investigators did first-round RT-PCR with HTBI primers, then second-round multiplex PCR. TCRdb processed the multiplex PCR reads anew with MiXCR; each CDR3 protein has one entry. The sample has around 1,000,000 distinct CDR3 sequences; 35% to 45% are singletons. The specimen sequenced was peripheral blood or thyroid tissue (not recorded which). The receptors here all came from an adult man with Graves' hyperthyroidism.

This rearrangement joins TRBV7-9 to TRBJ1-5; D call uncertain. In germline, CDR1 is SEHNR, CDR2 FQNEAQ (reference sequence). Trimming took off 1 base at V and 9 bases at J, with 13 bases between the two ends. CDR3 length: 14 residues. CDR3: CASSLEASSGPQHF. As DNA, the CDR3 is TGTGCCAGCAGCTTAGAGGCCAGCTCGGGGCCCCAGCATTTT.

This clonotype occurred many times. The genes are TRBV10-3 and TRBJ1-5; 9 bases match TRBD1. Germline lookup yields CDR1 ENHRY and CDR2 SYGVKD. This CDR3 is 14 amino acids long. With V trimmed by 6 bases and J by 6 bases, 6 bases remained unmatched. The CDR3 spells CAIRGDREGQPQHF. The DNA for the CDR3 is TGTGCCATCAGGGGGGACAGGGAGGGTCAGCCCCAGCATTTT.

With respect to this clonotype: This clone may be a read error of a much larger clone one base away. The conserved phenylalanine or tryptophan is not found at the CDR3 terminus, so this likely reflects a read error. The V and J genes are TRBV20-1 and TRBJ1-2, with 8 bases that match TRBD1. J was trimmed by 5 bases and V by 6 bases; bases with no gene match: 8. Germline CDR1 is DFQATT and CDR2 is SNEGSKA (reference sequence). This CDR3 region has 13 residues. CDR3 protein: CSANVGQGYGYTL. The CDR3 DNA sequence: TGCAGTGCCAACGTTGGACAGGGTTATGGCTACACCCTC.

This chain uses TRBV20-1 with TRBJ1-1; D perhaps matches TRBD1 (6 bases). The CDR3 spans 13 residues. Germline V lookup: CDR1 DFQATT, CDR2 SNEGSKA (reference sequence). Trimming took off 5 bases at V and 2 bases at J, with 12 bases between the two ends. DNA for the CDR3: TGCAGTGCTGCAAGACAGGAAAACACTGAAGCTTTCTTT. This translates into CSAARQENTEAFF.

This clonotype has ten or more counts. The chain links TRBV11-2 to TRBJ1-6, with 9 bases fitting TRBD1. The length of the CDR3 is 14 residues. CDR1 is SGHAT and CDR2 is FQNNGV in the germline V gene. V lost 4 bases and J lost 10; bases outside the gene matches: 5. The CDR3 nucleotides read TGTGCCAGCAGCTCGGGACAGGGCAGGTCACCCCTCCACTTT. Translating it yields CASSSGQGRSPLHF. The full variable domain, in which reference TRBV11-2 and TRBJ1-6 provide the parts outside the CDR3, is EAGVAQSPRYKIIEKRQSVAFWCNPISGHATLYWYQQILGQGPKLLIQFQNNGVVDDSQLPKDRFSAERLKGVDSTLKIQPAKLEDSAVYLCASSSGQGRSPLHFGNGTRLTVT.

This clonotype has at least ten counts. This chain connects TRBV7-9 to TRBJ1-1; TRBD1 matches 10 bases. This CDR3 has 18 amino acids. V shed 4 bases and J 0 bases; nucleotides not matched to a gene: 11. Germline lookup yields CDR1 SEHNR and CDR2 FQNEAQ (reference sequence). The CDR3 loop reads CASSSPDRGRTMNTEAFF. The DNA of the CDR3 is TGTGCCAGCAGCTCCCCGGACAGGGGGAGGACTATGAACACTGAAGCTTTCTTT.

This clonotype has a handful of counts. The chain is built from TRBV4-1 and TRBJ1-1; unclear D gene. CDR1 MGHRA and CDR2 YSYEKL come from the germline V gene. V lost 4 bases, J lost 1 base, and 10 bases lay in between. CDR3 length equals 14 residues. CDR3 in DNA: TGCGCCAGCAGCCCCCCCAACCAGAACACTGAAGCTTTCTTT. Protein: CASSPPNQNTEAFF.

This clonotype was seen a few times. The V and J genes are TRBV28 and TRBJ1-4; D gene uncertain. The CDR3 runs 15 residues. Trimming removed 4 bases from V and 6 bases from J, with 15 bases in between. The germline V gene has CDR1 MDHEN and CDR2 SYDVKM. The CDR3 DNA reads as TGTGCCAGCAGTTCCCCAGCGGATCTAGATGAAAAACTGTTTTTT. Translated, it gives CASSSPADLDEKLFF.

This clonotype was detected ten times or more. Sequence at one end of the junction differs from germline and may be a read error. This rearrangement joins TRBV4-1 to TRBJ1-6; D ambiguous. The CDR3 is 14 residues long. Looked up from germline, CDR1 is MGHRA and CDR2 is YSYEKL. The CDR3 DNA follows: TGCGCCAGCAGCCAATACTTATCGGATGGTGAGCTGGGTTTT. This gives the protein CASSQYLSDGELGF.

This clonotype was detected only a few times. This chain joins TRBV29-1 and TRBJ2-6, with 7 bases identical to TRBD1. The V gene end was trimmed by 7 bases and the J gene end by 3 bases; junction bases not matched to a gene: 9. Germline values: CDR1 SQVTM, CDR2 ANQGSEA. CDR3 length: 15 residues. The CDR3: CSALEGGRGANVLTF. In nucleotides, the CDR3 is TGCAGCGCCTTGGAAGGGGGCCGTGGGGCCAACGTCCTGACTTTC.

This clonotype was detected only a few times. J is TRBJ2-7 and V is TRBV29-1; D assignment may be TRBD1 or TRBD2 (5 bases each). Germline V gene lookup returns CDR1 SQVTM and CDR2 ANQGSEA. Trimming stripped 4 bases from V and 3 bases from J, with 13 bases between. The CDR3 runs 13 residues. DNA for the CDR3: TGCAGCGTTGTCCCACAGGCGGGCTACGAGCAGTACTTC. Translated, it gives CSVVPQAGYEQYF.

This clonotype occurred a few times. V gene TRBV12-3 or TRBV12-4 combines with J gene TRBJ2-7; 13 bases fit TRBD2. CDR3 length: 14 residues. The ends lost 3 bases at V and 7 bases at J; junction bases unmatched: 3. The DNA of the CDR3 is TGTGCCAGCAGTTTGACTAGCGGGAGGCTAGAGCAGTACTTC. This gives the protein CASSLTSGRLEQYF.

This clonotype turned up a few times. The chain joins TRBV7-8 to TRBJ2-5; no firm D call. The CDR3 loop spans 16 amino acids. V lost 4 bases and J 1 base, leaving 16 bases between the germline ends. CDR1 is SGHVS, CDR2 FQNEAQ, per germline. This CDR3 reads CASSSRTESRQETQYF. The CDR3 region has the DNA TGTGCCAGCAGCTCTCGGACGGAGAGTCGCCAAGAGACCCAGTACTTC.

This clonotype was recorded at least ten times. This chain uses TRBV7-9 with TRBJ2-5, with D maybe TRBD1 (6 bases). From germline, CDR1 is SEHNR and CDR2 FQNEAQ (reference sequence). Deletions cut 3 bases from V and 4 bases from J, with 18 bases between. The CDR3 has 16 residues. CDR3 bases: TGTGCCAGCAGCTTGGGCGTTGGGACATTGGGAGAGACCCAGTACTTC. As protein: CASSLGVGTLGETQYF.

This clonotype has only a few counts. In DNA, the CDR3 is TGTGCCAGCAGCAACATCACCCAGCCCCAGCATTTT. It encodes CASSNITQPQHF. The chain employs TRBV7-2 and TRBJ1-5, with D unresolved. The CDR3 contains 12 residues. CDR1 and CDR2 (germline): SGHTA, FQGNSA. V lost 5 bases and J lost 7, with 9 bases in between.

This clonotype was found a few times. The rearrangement joins TRBV4-1 to TRBJ2-7, with D maybe TRBD2 (6 bases). Germline V lookup: CDR1 MGHRA, CDR2 YSYEKL. V was cut by 0 bases and J by 0 bases, with 9 bases left in between. The CDR3 has 15 residues. CDR3 residues: CASSQDWDFSYEQYF. In DNA form, the CDR3 reads TGCGCCAGCAGCCAAGATTGGGACTTCTCCTACGAGCAGTACTTC.

CDR3 amino acids: CASSRGGPNYGYTF. CDR3 DNA sequence: TGTGCCAGCAGCCGGGGGGGCCCTAACTATGGCTACACCTTC. V gene TRBV7-2 combines with J gene TRBJ1-2; tentative D call: TRBD1 (6 bases). Germline lookup yields CDR1 SGHTA and CDR2 FQGNSA. The CDR3 length is 14 residues. Deletions cut 5 bases from V and 0 bases from J, with 10 bases between.

V usage is TRBV2 and J usage is TRBJ1-5; 7 bases are shared with TRBD1. Trimming took 5 bases from V and 6 from J; bases not matched to a gene: 10. Germline CDR1 reads SNHLY; CDR2 reads FYNNEI. The CDR3 contains 15 residues. CDR3 sequence: CASSLLVGGGQPQHF. The DNA of the CDR3 is TGTGCCAGCAGTTTATTAGTAGGGGGCGGTCAGCCCCAGCATTTT. Together with reference TRBV2 and TRBJ1-5, the CDR3 gives the full variable domain: EPEVTQTPSHQVTQMGQEVILRCVPISNHLYFYWYRQILGQKVEFLVSFYNNEISEKSEIFDDQFSVERPDGSNFTLKIRSTKLEDSAMYFCASSLLVGGGQPQHFGDGTRLSIL.

This chain uses TRBV20-1 with TRBJ2-7, with a weak D call TRBD1 (6 bases). This CDR3 contains 13 residues. V dropped 4 bases and J dropped 4 bases, with 14 bases sitting between them. Per germline, CDR1 DFQATT and CDR2 SNEGSKA (reference sequence). CDR3 sequence reads: CSATHETGYEQYF. DNA for the CDR3: TGCAGTGCTACCCACGAGACAGGATACGAGCAGTACTTC.

This clonotype was seen a handful of times. The genes are TRBV11-2 and TRBJ2-7; no definite D call. The germline V gene encodes CDR1 SGHAT and CDR2 FQNNGV. V gave up 0 bases and J gave up 6 bases, with 6 bases separating them. CDR3 size: 12 residues. CDR3 protein: CASSLDLPEQYF. CDR3 coding DNA: TGTGCCAGCAGCTTAGATCTTCCCGAGCAGTACTTC.

This chain uses TRBV12-3 or TRBV12-4 with TRBJ2-5, with D possibly being TRBD1 or TRBD2 (6 bases each). V was cut by 6 bases and J by 7 bases, with 12 bases left in between. The CDR3 totals 12 residues. The CDR3 DNA is TGTGCCAGCAGCGGGGGCGGGTGGACCCAGTACTTC. It yields the protein CASSGGGWTQYF.

Comments on this clonotype: Its ends do not fully match the called genes, so a read error is possible. The chain couples TRBV5-1 to TRBJ2-2; 11 positions match TRBD2. The CDR3 consists of 17 residues. Germline V lookup: CDR1 SGHRS, CDR2 YFSETQ. CDR3 loop: CASSLEVLAGGAGELFF. CDR3 nucleotide sequence: TGTGCCAGCAGCTTGGAGGTCCTAGCGGGAGGAGCCGGGGAGCTGTTTTTT.

Of note for this clonotype: With a much larger clone just one base away, this may be a read error. The J gene is TRBJ1-1, the V gene TRBV11-3; D unclear. Trimming stripped 4 bases from V and 1 base from J, with 10 bases between. Germline loops: CDR1 SGHNT, CDR2 YENEEA. The CDR3 spans 14 residues. The CDR3 sequence is CASSSRTPNTEAFF. CDR3 DNA sequence: TGTGCCAGCAGCTCCCGGACGCCGAACACTGAAGCTTTCTTT.

There are many counts of this clonotype. Here the CDR3 reads CASSPSGPNNSPLHF. The CDR3 DNA reads TGTGCCAGCAGTCCCTCGGGGCCGAATAATTCACCCCTCCACTTT. The chain uses TRBV6-5 and TRBJ1-6, with D perhaps matching TRBD1 (5 bases). The CDR3 totals 15 residues. Germline V gene lookup returns CDR1 MNHEY and CDR2 SVGAGI. V was pared by 5 bases and J by 5 bases, with 13 bases between.

V is TRBV7-2 and J is TRBJ2-2; D not certain. V lost 2 bases to trimming and J lost 7 bases, with 5 bases between them. Per germline, CDR1 SGHTA and CDR2 FQGNSA. This CDR3 spans 12 amino acids. CDR3 in DNA: TGTGCCAGCAGCTTACCTCGCGGGGAGCTGTTTTTT. Amino acids: CASSLPRGELFF. Full variable domain (rest looked up from reference TRBV7-2 and TRBJ2-2): GAGVSQSPSNKVTEKGKDVELRCDPISGHTALYWYRQSLGQGLEFLIYFQGNSAPDKSGLPSDRFSAERTGGSVSTLTIQRTQQEDSAVYLCASSLPRGELFFGEGSRLTVL.